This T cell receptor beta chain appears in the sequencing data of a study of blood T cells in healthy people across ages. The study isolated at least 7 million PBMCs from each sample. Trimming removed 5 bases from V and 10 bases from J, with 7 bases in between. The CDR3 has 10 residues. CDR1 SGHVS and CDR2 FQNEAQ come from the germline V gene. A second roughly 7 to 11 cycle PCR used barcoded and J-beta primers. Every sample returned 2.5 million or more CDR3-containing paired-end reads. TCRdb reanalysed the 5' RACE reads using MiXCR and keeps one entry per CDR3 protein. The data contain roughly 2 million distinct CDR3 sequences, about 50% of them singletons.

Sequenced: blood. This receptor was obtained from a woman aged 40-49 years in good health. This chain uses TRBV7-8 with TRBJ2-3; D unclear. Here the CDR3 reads CASSPRPQYF. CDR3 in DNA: TGTGCCAGCAGCCCCCGACCGCAGTATTTT.